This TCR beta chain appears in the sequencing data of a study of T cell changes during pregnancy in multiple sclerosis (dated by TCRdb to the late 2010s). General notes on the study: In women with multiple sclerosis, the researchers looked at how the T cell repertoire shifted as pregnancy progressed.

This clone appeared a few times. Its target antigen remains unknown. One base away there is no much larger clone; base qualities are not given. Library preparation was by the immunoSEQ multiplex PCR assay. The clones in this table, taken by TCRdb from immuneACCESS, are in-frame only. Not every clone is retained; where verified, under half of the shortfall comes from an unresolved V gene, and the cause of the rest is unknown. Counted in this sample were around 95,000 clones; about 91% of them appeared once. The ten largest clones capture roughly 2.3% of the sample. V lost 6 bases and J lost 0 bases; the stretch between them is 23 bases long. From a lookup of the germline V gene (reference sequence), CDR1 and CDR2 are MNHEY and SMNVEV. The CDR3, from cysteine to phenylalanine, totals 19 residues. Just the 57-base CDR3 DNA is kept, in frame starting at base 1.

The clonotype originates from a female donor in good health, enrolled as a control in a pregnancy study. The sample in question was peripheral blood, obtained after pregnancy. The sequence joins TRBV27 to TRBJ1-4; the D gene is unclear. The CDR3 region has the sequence CASSTSWGEKEATNEKLFF. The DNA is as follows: TGTGCCAGCAGCACCTCATGGGGAGAGAAAGAGGCAACTAATGAAAAACTGTTTTTT.